This T cell receptor (beta chain) was identified in a study of T cell responses to AZD1222 COVID-19 vaccine (dated by TCRdb to about 2021). Study-wide context: Because spike-specific TCR depth and breadth did not differ between the two schedules, AZD1222 recipients who got a second dose at roughly 4 weeks were pooled with those who got a second dose at roughly 12 weeks. A total of about 250 trial participants underwent TCR sequencing, of whom roughly 210 had received two doses of AZD1222 and some 26 had received two doses of the MenACWY control vaccine. Trial participants were enrolled by age into subgroups of 18-55, 56-69 and 70-plus years, and roughly 150, 30 and 60 TCR-sequenced participants, respectively, were included in these subgroups. The paper's findings and limits, for the study overall: Because no day 14 peak-response samples were available, repertoires were characterized only after the peak T cell response. The vaccine-associated CD4 TCRs covered the entire spike protein, and the dominant responses fell in regions 160-218 and 743-854. A significant rise in spike-specific TCR breadth and depth was observed after two AZD1222 doses relative to day 0 and relative to MenACWY recipients. Conclusions about previously exposed vaccinees were limited because only a handful of AZD1222 recipients were SARS-CoV-2 seropositive at baseline. Most participants were white British and females outnumbered males, and the authors suggested that clonal diversity may have been underestimated. Reportedly, almost half of the unique spike-specific TCRs recognized epitopes lying outside the regions that are mutated in the B.1.351 and B.1.1.7 variants. In the small 56-69-year group, the increase in depth fell short of significance, most likely because of low power.

The CDR3 regions of human TCRbeta chains were analyzed by immunosequencing. In the original analysis: Repertoire TCRs were checked for matches against a reference library of SARS-CoV-2-specific TCRs that had been generated using the MIRA antigen-specificity platform. Breadth meant the fraction of unique TCRs that were SARS-CoV-2-associated, whereas depth meant the fraction of total T cells that were SARS-CoV-2-associated. Using the MIRA data, each spike-specific TCR was mapped to the spike region that the TCR reacts to and placed in a CD4 or CD8 class. Log10-transformed breadth and depth values were compared by one-way ANOVA with Sidak's multiple comparisons tests. TCRdb took this table from immuneACCESS and kept in-frame rearrangements with V and J called. Such tables lack part of the clones; where checked against another copy, unresolved V genes explain under half of the gap, and the rest is unexplained. V, J and clone size were drawn from that table, and D and trimming were deduced from the DNA. Across this sample there are approximately 120,000 clones, with approximately 91% seen only once. Roughly 7% of the sample rests with the top ten.

This clone was recorded once. There is no known antigen for this receptor. The record has no base qualities; no much larger clone is one base away. According to the study, the label for this sample's time point signals: baseline before first vaccination. Vaccinee samples were obtained from the UK trials COV001 and COV002, which included a single-blind randomized controlled phase 2/3 trial of AZD1222 (ChAdOx1 nCoV-19) in healthy adults. For TCRbeta chain sequencing, PBMC samples were collected from trial participants at day 0 and at day 28 after the second dose. CDR3 length: 14 amino acids, cysteine to phenylalanine. Only the CDR3 DNA is retained, 42 bases long and in frame from the first base. Reading the germline V gene gives CDR1 LGHNT and CDR2 FRNRAP. A distance of 19 bases separates the germline ends of V and J, which lose 5 bases and 9 bases respectively.

The source is an adult in good health. The chain employs TRBV12-5 and TRBJ2-5; TRBD2 is a possible D gene, resting on 6 matching bases. Sequenced here: peripheral blood, sampled on day 0 of AZD1222 vaccination. CDR3 loop: CASGEGLQNLAQYF. The DNA sequence follows: TGTGCTAGTGGTGAGGGACTGCAGAATCTCGCCCAGTACTTC.